The sequence of this T cell receptor (beta chain) was determined in a study of T-cell memory formation after mild COVID-19 (dated by TCRdb to the early 2020s). Regarding the research as a whole: TCR sequence clusters from the two donors were found to be largely donor specific. In a couple of donors, T-cell clones that expanded and contracted after mild COVID-19 were tracked by sequencing TCRalpha and TCRbeta repertoires over time. Two young, previously healthy adult volunteers, one female and one male, were included in the cohort.

Ficoll-Paque density gradient centrifugation was used to isolate PBMCs. The run used an Illumina NovaSeq 6000. TCRalpha and TCRbeta cDNA libraries were constructed by 5'RACE with constant-segment primers, with sample barcodes and unique molecular identifiers being introduced. Trizol reagent was used to extract RNA from every sample. The libraries were amplified in two PCR steps, and the second step added a second sample barcode and Illumina TruSeq adapters. The libraries were sequenced on an Illumina NovaSeq using 2 x 150 bp paired-end reads. In the original analysis: Demultiplexing of reads and collapsing into UMI-guided consensus sequences were performed with migec v1.2.7. Using mixcr v2.1.11, UMI consensuses were aligned to TRA and TRB V and J templates and then assembled into clonotypes. Expanded or contracted clonotypes were those called significant by both edgeR and NoisET, with noise models trained on biological replicates. For edgeR calls, a false discovery rate-adjusted p below 0.01 and a log2 fold-change threshold of 1 were applied. As an exploratory analysis of dynamics, max-normalized trajectories of the 1000 most abundant clonotypes were examined by PCA with hierarchical clustering. The CD4 or CD8 phenotype of responding clones was assigned using the separately sequenced CD4+ and CD8+ repertoires. TCRdb cleaned the public reads at Q25 with fastp, built clones with MiXCR and kept in-frame beta chains. One record per CDR3 amino acid sequence lists the most common genes and DNA. The V and J calls and clone size are TCRdb's, not the authors'. This sample gives about 500,000 distinct CDR3 sequences in total; roughly 21% of them show up just once. Roughly an eighth of the sample is held by the ten biggest clonotypes.

A word on this clonotype: The antigen it binds to is not known. Base-call qualities are not available, and no considerably larger clone is one nucleotide away.

The CDR3 runs 15 residues from the cysteine to the phenylalanine. Just CDR3 DNA is preserved here, 45 bases in frame from base 1. CDR1 and CDR2, per the germline V gene (reference sequence), are DFQATT and SNEGSKA. Germline trimming amounts to 5 bases on V and 5 bases on J, with 8 as the count of junction bases outside the gene matches. The full study reports these points: Only two mild cases were covered by the study, and larger cohorts that include severe cases with pre-infection samples were considered necessary. The second-wave clones that peaked on day 37 were not confirmed to be SARS-CoV-2 specific. Some responding clones were detected in pre-infection memory, which suggested that pre-existing cross-reactive memory T cells had joined the SARS-CoV-2 response. Contracting CD4+ clones appeared mostly in the CM and EM memory subsets, whereas CD8+ clones were enriched in EMRA. Clones that contracted from day 15 to 85 showed balanced CD4/CD8 phenotypes, whereas a second wave of clones that expanded from day 15 to 37 leaned towards CD4+.

Recombination linked TRBV20-1 to TRBJ2-1; the junction holds 11 bases that match TRBD2. Sequencing was carried out using PBMCs or a T cell subset sorted from them (not recorded which). This sequence was found in an adult woman who had mild COVID-19 (a few samples of this study predate the infection). The sample titles of this study are shuffled in the database, so cell type and time point are left out; the donor was told from shared clones. The CDR3 reads CSAGKGLADHNEQFF. The DNA is as follows: TGCAGTGCTGGCAAGGGACTAGCGGATCACAATGAGCAGTTCTTC.